The 23 T cell receptor beta chains given below trace back to one sample, sequenced in a study of identical twins. TCRdb recomputed calls from the 5' RACE reads with MiXCR, one row per CDR3 protein. The sample carries some 900,000 distinct CDR3 sequences, approximately 13% recorded once. The same specimen was also included in a second study, on yellow fever vaccine responses in identical twins.

Sequenced material: PBMCs. The receptors here all came from a woman in her late teens or twenties in good health.

This clonotype was observed many times. The chain couples TRBV4-2 to TRBJ1-1; D ambiguous. The CDR3 consists of 17 residues. The germline V gene has CDR1 LGHNA and CDR2 YNFKEQ. V gave up 1 base and J gave up 12 bases, with 27 bases separating them. DNA for the CDR3: TGTGCCAGCAGCCAAGCTGGGTCTGGTGGTATACTTGGTGGAACTTTCTTT. It translates to CASSQAGSGGILGGTFF.

This clonotype was observed a few times. The chain couples TRBV7-6 to TRBJ2-1, with D maybe TRBD1 (5 bases). Looked up from germline, CDR1 is SGHVS and CDR2 is FNYEAQ. There are 13 residues in the CDR3. The germline V and J ends were trimmed by 6 bases and 4 bases, with 10 bases remaining between them. The CDR3 spells CASRRQGYNEQFF. DNA of the CDR3: TGTGCCAGCAGAAGGCAGGGTTACAATGAGCAGTTCTTC.

This clonotype was seen more than once but under ten times. The rearrangement uses TRBV27 and TRBJ2-6, with D unresolved. This CDR3 is 16 amino acids long. Trimming pared 4 bases from V and 0 bases from J, leaving 10 bases between. Germline V CDR1 and CDR2: MNHEY, SMNVEV (reference sequence). The DNA of the CDR3 is TGTGCCAGCAGTTCCCTTGGTACCTCTGGGGCCAACGTCCTGACTTTC. Protein: CASSSLGTSGANVLTF.

This clonotype was seen more than once but under ten times. The rearrangement links TRBV20-1 to TRBJ2-1; D is unresolved. V lost 5 bases and J 0 bases, leaving 8 bases between the germline ends. CDR3 size: 13 residues. Looked up from germline, CDR1 is DFQATT and CDR2 is SNEGSKA (reference sequence). CDR3 coding DNA: TGCAGTGCTCCAGAGAGCTCCTACAATGAGCAGTTCTTC. Amino acid sequence: CSAPESSYNEQFF.

There are a few counts of this clonotype. The chain joins TRBV11-2 to TRBJ2-2, with D perhaps matching TRBD2 (5 bases). The CDR3 totals 16 residues. CDR1 and CDR2 from the germline V gene are SGHAT and FQNNGV. V was clipped by 1 base and J by 0 bases, with 9 bases between them. The CDR3 reads CASSLVTGTNTGELFF. Written as DNA, the CDR3 is TGTGCCAGCAGCTTAGTGACCGGGACGAACACCGGGGAGCTGTTTTTT.

The V gene is TRBV6-1, the J gene TRBJ1-2; 9 positions agree with TRBD1. The CDR3 consists of 14 residues. Germline trimming cut 7 bases from V and 4 bases from J; bases unmatched to any gene: 7. The V gene's germline CDR1 is MNHNS and CDR2 SASEGT. In DNA, the CDR3 is TGTGCCAGCAACACAGGGGGCCGCGGCTATGGCTACACCTTC. Its translation is CASNTGGRGYGYTF.

This clonotype was counted between two and nine times. The genes are TRBV9 and TRBJ1-1; D is possibly TRBD1 (6 bases). V lost 3 bases, J lost 1 base, and 10 bases lay in between. This CDR3 has 14 residues. CDR1 and CDR2 (germline): SGDLS, YYNGEE. CDR3 region: CASSEQGRNTEAFF. CDR3 in DNA: TGTGCCAGCAGCGAACAGGGTCGGAACACTGAAGCTTTCTTT. The complete variable domain, with remaining parts taken from reference TRBV9 and TRBJ1-1, reads DSGVTQTPKHLITATGQRVTLRCSPRSGDLSVYWYQQSLDQGLQFLIQYYNGEERAKGNILERFSAQQFPDLHSELNLSSLELGDSALYFCASSEQGRNTEAFFGQGTRLTVV.

This clonotype has a count of ten or more. The V gene is TRBV5-1, the J gene TRBJ1-4, with 7 bases matching TRBD1. Trimming took 0 bases from V and 3 from J; bases not matched to a gene: 2. CDR3 size: 15 residues. CDR1 and CDR2 (germline): SGHRS, YFSETQ. For the CDR3, the DNA is TGCGCCAGCAGCTTGGATGGGACAGCTAATGAAAAACTGTTTTTT. It codes for CASSLDGTANEKLFF.

About this clonotype: Given the absence of the conserved phenylalanine or tryptophan at the CDR3 end, a read error is likely. No DNA is shown, since the ends of the CDR3 on it are uncertain; the CDR3 is the one TCRdb lists. The CDR3 protein is CASSDWQVPV. This chain links TRBV2 with TRBJ1-3; no check of the table's D call, TRBD1, against the DNA was made. The CDR3 spans 10 amino acids, including both terminal residues. Germline-derived CDR1 and CDR2 are SNHLY and FYNNEI.

The V gene is TRBV20-1, the J gene TRBJ1-1, with D maybe TRBD1 (5 bases). CDR1 is DFQATT and CDR2 is SNEGSKA in the germline V gene (reference sequence). V gave up 1 base and J gave up 5 bases, with 11 bases separating them. This CDR3 region has 13 residues. The CDR3 sequence: CSARASGGTEAFF. The DNA for the CDR3 is TGCAGTGCTAGAGCCTCCGGGGGGACTGAAGCTTTCTTT.

V gene TRBV12-3 or TRBV12-4 combines with J gene TRBJ2-5; maybe TRBD2 (7 bases). With 6 bases removed from V and 4 bases from J, the gap between germline ends came to 15 bases. This CDR3 region has 14 residues. The CDR3 DNA reads as TGTGCCAGCAGAGCCTCCGGGGGGCGAGAGACCCAGTACTTC. Its protein is CASRASGGRETQYF.

The chain carries TRBV2 and TRBJ1-1, with D uncertain. This CDR3 has 18 residues. Trimming removed 1 base from V and 0 bases from J, with 18 bases in between. Germline values: CDR1 SNHLY, CDR2 FYNNEI. CDR3 DNA: TGTGCCAGCAGTGAAGTCGCCAGAGTAACCAACATGAACACTGAAGCTTTCTTT. This gives the protein CASSEVARVTNMNTEAFF.

This clonotype was seen many times. The chain uses TRBV9 and TRBJ2-3; 13 nucleotides agree with TRBD2. The CDR3 spans 15 residues. Germline-derived CDR1 and CDR2 are SGDLS and YYNGEE. The J segment lost 8 bases and the V segment lost 3 bases, leaving 6 bases of the junction unmatched. In nucleotides, the CDR3 is TGTGCCAGCAGCGCACCCGGGACTAGCGGGATTACGCAGTATTTT. Translated: CASSAPGTSGITQYF.

The chain recombines TRBV10-3 with TRBJ1-5, with a tentative D call TRBD1 (5 bases). The germline V gene has CDR1 ENHRY and CDR2 SYGVKD. The CDR3 has 13 residues. Trimming left V 4 bases short and J 4 bases short, with 8 bases between. Written as DNA, the CDR3 is TGTGCCATCAGTGGACAGATTAATCAGCCCCAGCATTTT. Residues: CAISGQINQPQHF.

This clonotype was observed many times. This chain links TRBV10-2 with TRBJ1-1; D is unresolved. The CDR3 totals 13 residues. Trimming pared 3 bases from V and 7 bases from J, leaving 12 bases between. CDR1 is WSHSY and CDR2 is SAAADI in the germline V gene. The CDR3 nucleotides are TGCGCCAGCAGTGATCCCGGACGCAGTGAAGCTTTCTTT. Translation gives CASSDPGRSEAFF.

This clonotype was observed at least ten times. The chain uses TRBV4-1 and TRBJ2-4; 7 nucleotides align to TRBD1. Germline-derived CDR1 and CDR2 are MGHRA and YSYEKL. The trim removed 0 bases at V and 8 bases at J, leaving 7 bases unmatched. The CDR3 spans 15 residues. CDR3 DNA: TGCGCCAGCAGCCAAGAGCTAGCAGGGGGAGACATTCAGTACTTC. It specifies CASSQELAGGDIQYF.

The chain employs TRBV4-1 and TRBJ2-7; D is perhaps TRBD1 (5 bases). The CDR3 covers 15 residues. Germline CDR1 reads MGHRA; CDR2 reads YSYEKL. V dropped 1 base and J dropped 3 bases, with 13 bases sitting between them. Written as DNA, the CDR3 is TGCGCCAGCAGCCAAGGGGGCAGGCTTGTCTACGAGCAGTACTTC. It is translated as CASSQGGRLVYEQYF.

V gene TRBV20-1 combines with J gene TRBJ2-1; D is tentatively TRBD1 or TRBD2 (6 bases each). V lost 6 bases to trimming and J lost 2 bases, with 17 bases between them. The germline V gene encodes CDR1 DFQATT and CDR2 SNEGSKA (reference sequence). CDR3 length: 15 amino acids. Written as DNA, the CDR3 is TGCAGTGCGAAGGTTCCCGGGGGCCCCTACAATGAGCAGTTCTTC. This translates into CSAKVPGGPYNEQFF.

The chain couples TRBV19 to TRBJ2-7, with 13 bases matching TRBD2. CDR1 LNHDA and CDR2 SQIVND come from the germline V gene (reference sequence). V gave up 4 bases and J gave up 7 bases; unmatched junction bases: 7. This CDR3 spans 15 amino acids. In nucleotides, the CDR3 is TGTGCCAGTAGTACAGGACTAGCGGGAGTTGGGGAGCAGTACTTC. Translating gives CASSTGLAGVGEQYF. Filled out from reference TRBV19 and TRBJ2-7, the complete variable domain reads DGGITQSPKYLFRKEGQNVTLSCEQNLNHDAMYWYRQDPGQGLRLIYYSQIVNDFQKGDIAEGYSVSREKKESFPLTVTSAQKNPTAFYLCASSTGLAGVGEQYFGPGTRLTVT.

This clonotype was seen repeatedly, ten times or more. The chain combines TRBV4-2 with TRBJ2-5; D is ambiguous. From germline, CDR1 is LGHNA and CDR2 YNFKEQ. The CDR3 loop spans 13 amino acids. Trimming removed 1 base from V and 5 bases from J, with 8 bases in between. This CDR3 reads CASSQALGETQYF. The CDR3 nucleotides are TGTGCCAGCAGCCAAGCCCTTGGGGAGACCCAGTACTTC.

The chain joins TRBV20-1 to TRBJ2-3; D uncertain. The germline CDR1 and CDR2 sequences are DFQATT and SNEGSKA (reference sequence). The CDR3 totals 14 residues. The germline V and J ends were trimmed by 2 bases and 6 bases, with 15 bases remaining between them. The CDR3: CSARLRARQDTQYF. The CDR3 bases are TGCAGTGCTAGACTCAGAGCCCGGCAGGATACGCAGTATTTT.

The table lists this clonotype with a few counts. The gene calls are TRBV7-9 and TRBJ1-2; a weak D match, TRBD1 (5 bases). This CDR3 has 15 residues. The germline V gene has CDR1 SEHNR and CDR2 FQNEAQ (reference sequence). V lost 5 bases to trimming and J lost 8 bases, with 21 bases between them. CDR3 DNA sequence: TGTGCCAGCAGCAGTACACCCGGGACTGCTGGGGGCTACACCTTC. Its translation is CASSSTPGTAGGYTF.

V is TRBV27 and J is TRBJ1-1, with D possibly matching TRBD1 (6 bases). V was pared by 5 bases and J by 7 bases, with 14 bases between. This CDR3 has 13 amino acids. Germline CDR1 is MNHEY and CDR2 is SMNVEV (reference sequence). CDR3 sequence: CASSRPGTHEAFF. For the CDR3, the DNA is TGTGCCAGCAGTAGGCCCGGGACACATGAAGCTTTCTTT.